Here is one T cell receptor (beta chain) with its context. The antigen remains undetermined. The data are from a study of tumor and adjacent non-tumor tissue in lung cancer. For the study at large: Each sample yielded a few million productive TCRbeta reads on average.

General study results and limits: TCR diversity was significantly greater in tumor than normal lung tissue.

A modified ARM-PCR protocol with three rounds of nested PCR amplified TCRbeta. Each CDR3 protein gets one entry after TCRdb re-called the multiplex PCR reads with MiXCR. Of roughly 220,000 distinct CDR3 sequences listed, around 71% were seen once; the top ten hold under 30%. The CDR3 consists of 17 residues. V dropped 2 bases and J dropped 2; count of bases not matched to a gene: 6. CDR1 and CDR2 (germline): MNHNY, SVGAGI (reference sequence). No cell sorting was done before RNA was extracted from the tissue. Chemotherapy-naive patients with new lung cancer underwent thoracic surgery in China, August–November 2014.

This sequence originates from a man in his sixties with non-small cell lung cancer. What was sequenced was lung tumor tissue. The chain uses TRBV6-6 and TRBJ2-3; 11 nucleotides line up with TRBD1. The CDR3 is CASSYPGTGGPTDTQYF. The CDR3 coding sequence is TGTGCCAGCAGTTACCCTGGGACAGGGGGTCCCACAGATACGCAGTATTTT.